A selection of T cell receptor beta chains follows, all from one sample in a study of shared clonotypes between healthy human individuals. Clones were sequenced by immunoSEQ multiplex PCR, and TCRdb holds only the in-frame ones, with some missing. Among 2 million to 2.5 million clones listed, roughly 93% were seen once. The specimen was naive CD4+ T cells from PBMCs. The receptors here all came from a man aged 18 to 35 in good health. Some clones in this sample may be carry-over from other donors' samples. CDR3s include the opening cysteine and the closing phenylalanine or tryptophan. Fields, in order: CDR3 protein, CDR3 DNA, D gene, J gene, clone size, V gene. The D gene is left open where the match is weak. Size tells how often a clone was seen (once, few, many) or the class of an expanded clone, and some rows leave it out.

CASSLSTTYNEQFF	TGCGCCAGCAGCTTGTCAACAACCTACAATGAGCAGTTCTTC	.	TRBJ2-1	once	TRBV5-1
CASRREIQETQYF	TGCGCCAGCAGGCGAGAAATCCAAGAGACCCAGTACTTC	.	TRBJ2-5	.	TRBV5-1
CASSLDRVYTEAFF	TGCGCCAGCAGCTTGGACAGGGTGTACACTGAAGCTTTCTTT	.	TRBJ1-1	few	TRBV5-1
CASSPRGGNQPQHF	TGTGCCAGCAGCCCACGGGGTGGAAATCAGCCCCAGCATTTT	.	TRBJ1-5	.	TRBV9
CASSPRTRSSGNTIYF	TGTGCCAGCAGTCCTAGGACACGGAGCTCTGGAAACACCATATATTTT	.	TRBJ1-3	once	TRBV27
CASSESGRGVSNQPQHF	TGCGCCAGCAGTGAGTCTGGTAGAGGGGTCAGCAATCAGCCCCAGCATTTT	.	TRBJ1-5	.	TRBV10-1
CASSFIAAGVNEQFF	TGTGCCAGCAGTTTCATAGCGGCGGGCGTGAATGAGCAGTTCTTC	.	TRBJ2-1	.	TRBV28
CASSFGATSPLHF	TGTGCCAGCAGTTTTGGGGCGACATCCCCCCTCCACTTT	.	TRBJ1-6	.	TRBV28
CSVGHGAYEQYF	TGCAGCGTGGGCCATGGGGCTTACGAGCAGTACTTC	.	TRBJ2-7	once	TRBV29-1
CARPETSSYNEQFF	TGTGCGAGGCCTGAAACCAGCTCCTACAATGAGCAGTTCTTC	.	TRBJ2-1	once	TRBV25-1
CAIRATASTAPKYF	TGTGCCATCAGGGCGACAGCTTCGACCGCCCCAAAGTACTTC	.	TRBJ2-7	.	TRBV10-3
CASSEGRRASYEQYF	TGTGCCAGCAGTGAAGGGCGCAGGGCGTCCTACGAGCAGTACTTC	.	TRBJ2-7	once	TRBV6-1
CASSLESGTGAKTQYF	TGCGCCAGCAGCTTGGAATCCGGGACAGGGGCCAAGACCCAGTACTTC	TRBD1	TRBJ2-5	.	TRBV5-1
CASSLPLGLAGGYDTQYF	TGTGCCAGCAGTTTACCCCTCGGACTAGCGGGAGGATACGATACGCAGTATTTT	TRBD2	TRBJ2-3	.	TRBV28
CASSEGGYGYTF	TGTGCCAGCAGTGAAGGCGGCTATGGCTACACCTTC	.	TRBJ1-2	.	TRBV6-1
CASSLQQGAIPPGTQYF	TGTGCCAGCAGCTTGCAGCAGGGGGCGATCCCACCGGGGACCCAGTACTTC	TRBD1	TRBJ2-5	.	TRBV5-4
CASSPRQGLAYEQYF	TGTGCCAGCAGCCCCAGACAGGGCCTGGCCTACGAGCAGTACTTC	TRBD1	TRBJ2-7	.	TRBV7-3
CASRDLLTSTDTQYF	TGCGCCAGCAGGGACCTACTAACATCCACAGATACGCAGTATTTT	.	TRBJ2-3	.	TRBV5-1
CASSLLALNEQFF	TGTGCCAGCAGTTTGCTAGCTCTCAATGAGCAGTTCTTC	.	TRBJ2-1	.	TRBV28
CAISELAEAGELFF	TGTGCCATCAGTGAGTTAGCAGAAGCCGGGGAGCTGTTTTTT	.	TRBJ2-2	.	TRBV10-3
CASSSGLPGLEQYF	TGCGCCAGCAGCTCGGGACTTCCGGGGTTGGAGCAGTACTTC	.	TRBJ2-7	once	TRBV5-1
CASTQGTYEQYF	TGTGCCAGTACCCAGGGGACCTACGAGCAGTACTTC	.	TRBJ2-7	.	TRBV6-1
CSVVGGRGAFF	TGCAGCGTTGTAGGCGGACGGGGAGCTTTCTTT	.	TRBJ1-1	few	TRBV29-1
CASSPRRGNEKLFF	TGTGCCAGCAGCCCGCGCAGGGGGAATGAAAAACTGTTTTTT	TRBD1	TRBJ1-4	.	TRBV13
CASSSYQDRNTGELFF	TGTGCCAGCAGTTCATATCAGGACAGGAACACCGGGGAGCTGTTTTTT	.	TRBJ2-2	.	TRBV27
CASSLLTGSEETQYF	TGCGCCAGCAGCTTGTTAACCGGGAGCGAGGAGACCCAGTACTTC	.	TRBJ2-5	.	TRBV5-1
CASRVTPFNEQFF	TGTGCCAGCAGGGTAACCCCTTTCAATGAGCAGTTCTTC	.	TRBJ2-1	.	TRBV4-2
CASSFLGRSGYTF	TGTGCCAGCAGCTTTCTGGGGCGTTCGGGCTACACCTTC	.	TRBJ1-2	few	TRBV7-9
CASRHQGGSSGANVLTF	TGTGCCAGCAGGCATCAGGGGGGATCCTCTGGGGCCAACGTCCTGACTTTC	.	TRBJ2-6	.	TRBV28
CASSPLADSNTEAFF	TGTGCCAGCTCACCACTCGCAGACTCGAACACTGAAGCTTTCTTT	.	TRBJ1-1	.	TRBV18
CAISGGRAEETQYF	TGTGCCATCTCGGGCGGGAGGGCAGAAGAGACCCAGTACTTC	TRBD2	TRBJ2-5	.	TRBV28
CASTQTGLNYGYTF	TGTGCCAGTACCCAGACAGGGTTAAACTATGGCTACACCTTC	TRBD1	TRBJ1-2	.	TRBV19
CASSVTGGIGAYTF	TGTGCCAGCAGTGTGACAGGGGGCATTGGTGCCTACACCTTC	TRBD1	TRBJ1-2	once	TRBV6-1
CASSLSPFGATQYF	TGTGCCAGCAGCTTAAGCCCCTTTGGGGCTACGCAGTATTTT	.	TRBJ2-3	.	TRBV11-1
CASSIGGNLEAFF	TGTGCCAGTAGTATAGGAGGGAACCTTGAAGCTTTCTTT	.	TRBJ1-1	.	TRBV19
CASSSRKNQPQHF	TGTGCCAGCAGCTCTCGTAAGAATCAGCCCCAGCATTTT	.	TRBJ1-5	.	TRBV11-3
CASSLYQAGGYGYTF	TGTGCCAGCAGTTTATACCAGGCCGGGGGCTATGGCTACACCTTC	.	TRBJ1-2	.	TRBV28
CASTREKGATEQYF	TGTGCCAGCACACGGGAGAAGGGGGCTACTGAGCAGTACTTC	.	TRBJ2-7	.	TRBV27
CSATGADEAFF	TGCAGTGCAACAGGGGCAGATGAGGCTTTCTTT	TRBD1	TRBJ1-1	.	TRBV20-1
CASSQDVRGGDYGYTF	TGCGCCAGCAGCCAAGATGTGAGGGGCGGAGACTATGGCTACACCTTC	.	TRBJ1-2	.	TRBV4-3
CAWSTGVLNQPQHF	TGTGCCTGGAGTACAGGGGTCCTTAATCAGCCCCAGCATTTT	TRBD1	TRBJ1-5	.	TRBV30
CATSIPTSGLGSYEQYF	TGTGCCACCAGCATCCCCACTAGCGGGTTGGGTTCCTACGAGCAGTACTTC	TRBD2	TRBJ2-7	.	TRBV15
CASSPTPGLAGETQYF	TGTGCCAGCAGCCCGACCCCGGGACTAGCGGGAGAGACCCAGTACTTC	TRBD2	TRBJ2-5	.	TRBV9
CASSLPSAGAHNEQFF	TGTGCCAGCAGCCTCCCATCGGCGGGAGCTCACAATGAGCAGTTCTTC	TRBD2	TRBJ2-1	.	TRBV5-4
CSVLTGGTGGNTIYF	TGCAGCGTCTTGACAGGGGGAACGGGTGGAAACACCATATATTTT	TRBD1	TRBJ1-3	once	TRBV29-1
CASSLVGAWGSGNEQFF	TGCGCCAGCAGCTTGGTTGGGGCCTGGGGCTCGGGCAATGAGCAGTTCTTC	.	TRBJ2-1	.	TRBV5-1
CASSPSGLLEQYF	TGTGCCAGCTCACCATCCGGACTGCTTGAGCAGTACTTC	.	TRBJ2-7	.	TRBV18
CASASRGQERTPLHF	TGTGCCAGCGCCAGCCGGGGGCAGGAAAGGACACCCCTCCACTTT	.	TRBJ1-6	.	TRBV5-4
CASSPGSTDTQYF	TGTGCCAGCAGCCCAGGGAGCACAGATACGCAGTATTTT	.	TRBJ2-3	.	TRBV7-3
CASSLMRVRDYNSPLHF	TGTGCCAGCAGCTTAATGCGGGTGAGGGACTATAATTCACCCCTCCACTTT	.	TRBJ1-6	.	TRBV5-6